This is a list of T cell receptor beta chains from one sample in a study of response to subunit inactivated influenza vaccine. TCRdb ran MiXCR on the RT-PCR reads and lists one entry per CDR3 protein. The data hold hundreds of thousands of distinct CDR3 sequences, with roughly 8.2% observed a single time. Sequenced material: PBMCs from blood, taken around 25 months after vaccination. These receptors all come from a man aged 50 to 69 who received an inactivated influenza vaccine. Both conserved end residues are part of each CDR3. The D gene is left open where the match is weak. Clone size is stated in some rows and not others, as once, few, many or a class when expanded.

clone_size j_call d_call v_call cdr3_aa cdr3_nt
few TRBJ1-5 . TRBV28 CASRLPATSGNQPQHF TGTGCCAGCCGACTCCCGGCTACATCGGGCAATCAGCCCCAGCATTTT
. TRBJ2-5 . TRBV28 CASRKGSGETQYF TGTGCCAGCAGGAAGGGTTCGGGGGAGACCCAGTACTTC
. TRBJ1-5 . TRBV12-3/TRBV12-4 CASSFAGPHQPQHF TGTGCCAGCAGTTTCGCGGGACCTCATCAGCCCCAGCATTTT
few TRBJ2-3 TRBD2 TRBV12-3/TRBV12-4 CASRGTRAQYF TGTGCCAGCAGAGGGACTAGGGCGCAGTATTTT
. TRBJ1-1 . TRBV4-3 CASSQDRSRETEAFF TGCGCCAGCAGCCAAGATCGGTCCAGGGAAACTGAAGCTTTCTTT
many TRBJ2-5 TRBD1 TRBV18 CASSRDRQETQYF TGTGCCAGCAGCCGGGACAGACAAGAGACCCAGTACTTC
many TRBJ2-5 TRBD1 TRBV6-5 CASSLGQGDVGTQYF TGTGCCAGCAGCTTAGGACAGGGGGACGTAGGGACCCAGTACTTC
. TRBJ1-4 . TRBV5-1 CASSWTAGTNEKLFF TGCGCCAGCAGCTGGACCGCGGGGACTAATGAAAAACTGTTTTTT
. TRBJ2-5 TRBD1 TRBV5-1 CASSFGTQGRTQYF TGCGCCAGCAGCTTCGGGACACAGGGGCGGACCCAGTACTTC
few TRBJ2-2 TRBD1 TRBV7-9 CATSTGTENTGELFF TGTGCCACCAGTACCGGGACAGAGAACACCGGGGAGCTGTTTTTT
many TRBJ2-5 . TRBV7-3 CASSWGTSPQYF TGTGCCAGCAGCTGGGGAACTAGCCCCCAGTACTTC
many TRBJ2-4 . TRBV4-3 CASSQVSGSIQYF TGCGCCAGCAGCCAAGTGTCCGGATCCATTCAGTACTTC